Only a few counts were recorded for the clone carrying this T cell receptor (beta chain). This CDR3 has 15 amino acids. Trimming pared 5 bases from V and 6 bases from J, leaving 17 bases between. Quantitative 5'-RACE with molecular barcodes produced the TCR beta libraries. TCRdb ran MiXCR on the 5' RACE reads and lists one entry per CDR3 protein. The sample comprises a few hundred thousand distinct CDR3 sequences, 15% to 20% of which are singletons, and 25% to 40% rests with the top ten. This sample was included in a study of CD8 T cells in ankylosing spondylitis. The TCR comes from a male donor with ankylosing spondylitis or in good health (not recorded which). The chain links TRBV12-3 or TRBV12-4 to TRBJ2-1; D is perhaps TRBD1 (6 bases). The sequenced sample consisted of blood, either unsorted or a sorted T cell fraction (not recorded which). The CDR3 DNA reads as TGTGCCAGCAGTCCAGGCGGACAGTGGGGCAATGAGCAGTTCTTC. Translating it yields CASSPGGQWGNEQFF.